Each of the 19 T cell receptor beta chains below was sequenced from the same sample in a study of regulatory T cells in long-lasting Graves disease. Time point of the sample: persistent/refractory GD, antithyroid drugs over 5 years with positive TRAb. Generation of the TCR library employed RNA extracted from PBMCs. For TCR beta, libraries came from iRepertoire HTBI primers and Arm-PCR of CDR3 regions. MiXCR, run by TCRdb on the multiplex PCR reads, gives a single entry per CDR3 protein. In the table there are approximately 350,000 distinct CDR3 sequences, 20% to 25% of which are singletons. The sample here was peripheral blood mononuclear cells (PBMCs), taken when the disease was refractory, from a patient treated with antithyroid drugs. The receptors shown here come from a woman aged 40 to 55 with Graves disease.

Concerning this clonotype itself: A much larger clone lies one base from this, so it may be a read error. This rearrangement joins TRBV7-9 to TRBJ2-5, with 8 bases identical to TRBD1. Germline V gene data show CDR1 as SEHNR and CDR2 as FQNEAQ (reference sequence). The CDR3 runs 15 residues. V was clipped by 6 bases and J by 5 bases; unmatched bases: 11. The CDR3: CASSPHGRGLETQYF. The CDR3 nucleotides read TGTGCCAGCAGTCCGCATGGCAGGGGGCTGGAGACCCAGTACTTC.

As for this clonotype: Its ends do not fully match the called genes, so a read error is possible. The gene calls are TRBV20-1 and TRBJ2-7; TRBD2 aligns across 10 bases. CDR1 and CDR2 from the germline V gene are DFQATT and SNEGSKA (reference sequence). The CDR3 covers 13 residues. The CDR3 DNA reads as TGTAGTTCCGCTCTAGCGGGAGATGGCGAGCAGTACTTC. It translates to CSSALAGDGEQYF.

This clonotype was seen more than once but under ten times. V gene TRBV29-1 combines with J gene TRBJ2-2; 12 bases match TRBD2. With 8 bases clipped from V and 5 bases from J, the junction kept 12 bases outside the gene matches. Germline lookup yields CDR1 SQVTM and CDR2 ANQGSEA. The length of the CDR3 is 16 residues. CDR3 in amino acids: CSILKRTSGRTGELFF. The CDR3 DNA reads as TGCAGCATCCTTAAACGCACTAGCGGGAGGACCGGGGAGCTGTTTTTT.

This sequence joins TRBV19 and TRBJ1-6; no definite D call. This CDR3 is built from 13 residues. The germline V gene encodes CDR1 LNHDA and CDR2 SQIVND (reference sequence). Trimming left V 3 bases short and J 8 bases short, with 8 bases between. The CDR3 loop is CASSMKADSPLHF. In DNA form, the CDR3 reads TGTGCCAGTAGTATGAAGGCCGATTCACCCCTCCACTTT.

The chain links TRBV24-1 to TRBJ2-1; TRBD2 aligns across 8 bases. The V segment lost 3 bases and the J segment 0 bases; nucleotides outside the gene matches: 6. Germline assignment: CDR1 KGHDR and CDR2 SFDVKD. The CDR3 length is 17 residues. The chain's CDR3 is CATSDGLAGSSYNEQFF. The CDR3 nucleotides read TGTGCCACCAGTGATGGGCTAGCGGGTAGCTCCTACAATGAGCAGTTCTTC.

The table lists this clonotype with many counts. The genes are TRBV28 and TRBJ1-1; D perhaps matches TRBD1 (6 bases). Per the germline V gene, CDR1 is MDHEN and CDR2 is SYDVKM. The CDR3 length is 14 residues. Trimming shortened V by 7 bases and J by 11 bases, and 23 bases separated the two germline ends. CDR3 DNA sequence: TGTGCCAGCATTTGGCCGGGGGCCCGGGGGGTGGCTTTCTTT. Its protein product is CASIWPGARGVAFF.

This clonotype was detected ten times or more. This chain links TRBV2 with TRBJ2-7; no clear D. Germline assignment: CDR1 SNHLY and CDR2 FYNNEI. V lost 3 bases and J 0 bases, leaving 12 bases between the germline ends. The CDR3 has 15 amino acids. In DNA form, the CDR3 reads TGTGCCAGCAGTGACATCAGCCTTCACTCCTACGAGCAGTACTTC. It translates to CASSDISLHSYEQYF.

This chain uses TRBV10-3 with TRBJ2-7, with 12 bases fitting TRBD2. Per the germline V gene, CDR1 is ENHRY and CDR2 is SYGVKD. The CDR3 consists of 14 residues. With 6 bases clipped from V and 5 bases from J, the junction kept 5 bases outside the gene matches. CDR3 region: CAIRETSGRNEQYF. The CDR3 DNA reads TGTGCCATCAGGGAGACTAGCGGGAGAAACGAGCAGTACTTC.

The V and J genes are TRBV7-9 and TRBJ2-3; a possible D gene is TRBD1 (7 bases). Germline V lookup: CDR1 SEHNR, CDR2 FQNEAQ (reference sequence). Trimming removed 11 bases from V and 7 bases from J, with 19 bases in between. The CDR3 sequence is 13 residues long. Here the CDR3 reads CALPGGRGYTQYF. The CDR3, as DNA: TGTGCCCTCCCCGGGGGCAGGGGGTATACGCAGTATTTT.

About this clonotype itself: A much larger clone lies a single base off, so this may be a read error. The V gene is TRBV28, the J gene TRBJ1-6, with D uncertain. V was cut by 11 bases and J by 8 bases, with 16 bases left in between. Germline V gives CDR1 MDHEN, CDR2 SYDVKM. The CDR3 loop spans 13 amino acids. Here the CDR3 reads CAAGGILDSPLHF. DNA of the CDR3: TGTGCCGCCGGAGGGATTTTAGATTCACCCCTCCACTTT.

This clonotype was picked up many times. The genes are TRBV2 and TRBJ2-7; a weak D match, TRBD2 (5 bases). The CDR3 covers 14 residues. Between the trimmed V and J ends, which lost 6 bases and 4 bases, there was a span of 16 bases. Germline V gives CDR1 SNHLY, CDR2 FYNNEI. The CDR3 is CASRGDYRLYEQYF. CDR3 coding DNA: TGTGCCAGCAGAGGAGACTATCGCCTTTACGAGCAGTACTTC.

The V and J genes are TRBV5-1 and TRBJ2-1; 10 positions agree with TRBD2. The J segment lost 7 bases and the V segment lost 4 bases, leaving 11 bases of the junction unmatched. Germline CDR1 reads SGHRS; CDR2 reads YFSETQ. The CDR3 totals 16 residues. The CDR3 DNA reads TGCGCCAGCAGCCAACCAGCGGGAGGGCCAGGGAATGAGCAGTTCTTC. Translated, it gives CASSQPAGGPGNEQFF. Supplemented by reference TRBV5-1 and TRBJ2-1, the full variable domain reads KAGVTQTPRYLIKTRGQQVTLSCSPISGHRSVSWYQQTPGQGLQFLFEYFSETQRNKGNFPGRFSGRQFSNSRSEMNVSTLELGDSALYLCASSQPAGGPGNEQFFGPGTRLTVL.

The sample holds many counts of this clonotype. This sequence joins TRBV6-1 and TRBJ1-2, with a possible D match to TRBD1 (6 bases). Between the trimmed V and J ends, which lost 2 bases and 5 bases, there was a span of 18 bases. Germline V gene data show CDR1 as MNHNS and CDR2 as SASEGT. The CDR3 has 16 amino acids. The CDR3 reads CASSEPSRGGAYGYTF. The CDR3 DNA is TGTGCCAGCAGTGAACCGTCGAGGGGGGGGGCGTATGGCTACACCTTC.

This clonotype was observed a few times. The chain joins TRBV28 to TRBJ1-2; D not resolved. The CDR3 has 14 amino acids. Between the trimmed V and J ends, which lost 6 bases and 4 bases, there was a span of 15 bases. Germline V CDR1 and CDR2: MDHEN, SYDVKM. The CDR3 spells CASRPRAGGYGYTF. DNA for the CDR3: TGTGCCAGCAGACCCCGGGCGGGAGGCTATGGCTACACCTTC.

To note about this clonotype: It may be a read error: a sequence one base away is much more abundant. V usage is TRBV28 and J usage is TRBJ2-5; 8 bases align to TRBD1. The V and J ends lost 5 bases and 4 bases, in that order; junction bases with no gene match: 9. From germline, CDR1 is MDHEN and CDR2 SYDVKM. CDR3 size: 15 residues. The CDR3 region is CASSASRGLGETQYF. CDR3 in DNA: TGTGCCAGCAGTGCATCCAGGGGGCTCGGAGAGACCCAGTACTTC. Full variable domain (outside the CDR3, taken from reference TRBV28 and TRBJ2-5): DVKVTQSSRYLVKRTGEKVFLECVQDMDHENMFWYRQDPGLGLRLIYFSYDVKMKEKGDIPEGYSVSREKKERFSLILESASTNQTSMYLCASSASRGLGETQYFGPGTRLLVL.

This clonotype was seen repeatedly, ten times or more. In DNA form, the CDR3 reads TGTGCCAGCAGTGTCACTTTGGGGGCATCTGAAGCTTTCTTT. Its translation is CASSVTLGASEAFF. This chain links TRBV6-4 with TRBJ1-1, with D tentatively TRBD1 (6 bases). The V end lost 4 bases, the J end lost 6 bases, and 15 bases lay between the germline ends. Germline V gene lookup returns CDR1 MRHNA and CDR2 SNTAGT. This CDR3 has 14 residues.

This clonotype was counted ten times or more. The chain combines TRBV28 with TRBJ1-3, with 8 bases lining up with TRBD1. Trimming removed 8 bases from V and 3 bases from J; junction bases left unmatched: 6. This CDR3 comprises 14 residues. Germline V gene lookup returns CDR1 MDHEN and CDR2 SYDVKM. DNA of the CDR3: TGTGCCAGCTTCAGGGGGCTCGGTGGAAACACCATATATTTT. It codes for CASFRGLGGNTIYF.

This chain links TRBV28 with TRBJ1-3; D is unclear. The germline gives CDR1 MDHEN, CDR2 SYDVKM. Trimming took off 2 bases at V and 2 bases at J, with 4 bases between the two ends. The CDR3 contains 13 residues. This chain's CDR3 is CASSLTAGNTIYF. The CDR3 DNA reads TGTGCCAGCAGTTTAACGGCTGGAAACACCATATATTTT.

This clonotype was seen only once. The rearrangement links TRBV6-4 to TRBJ2-1; 9 bases agree with TRBD2. V shed 6 bases and J 9 bases; nucleotides not matched to a gene: 3. This CDR3 has 12 residues. Germline V lookup: CDR1 MRHNA, CDR2 SNTAGT. The CDR3 protein is CASRGTSPEQFF. The CDR3 region has the DNA TGTGCCAGCAGAGGGACTAGCCCTGAGCAGTTCTTC.